A selection of T cell receptor beta chains follows, all from one sample in a study of identical twins' blood T cells. TCRdb re-derived calls from the 5' RACE reads in MiXCR, one entry per CDR3 protein. Of 350,000 to 400,000 distinct CDR3 sequences in the sample, about 28% were seen once. Sequencing was performed on PBMCs. These receptors were obtained from a woman aged 18-50 years in good health. The CDR3 runs from the conserved cysteine through the conserved F or W. Fields, in order: clone size, J gene, D gene, V gene, CDR3 DNA, CDR3 protein. D genes are given only for firm matches. Expanded clones get a size class; other rows say once, few or many, or leave the size out.

clone size: many; J gene: TRBJ1-5; D gene: -; V gene: TRBV20-1; CDR3 DNA: TGCAGTGCTAGAGATCCCAGGGTAGACATTGCGGCCCAGCATTTT; CDR3 protein: CSARDPRVDIAAQHF
clone size: -; J gene: TRBJ1-1; D gene: -; V gene: TRBV6-6; CDR3 DNA: TGTGCCAGCAGTTACGGGAGGGTCCCTGAAGCTTTCTTT; CDR3 protein: CASSYGRVPEAFF
clone size: -; J gene: TRBJ2-5; D gene: TRBD2; V gene: TRBV5-5; CDR3 DNA: TGTGCCAGCAGCTTGGTTTCAGCGGGGCAAGAGACCCAGTACTTC; CDR3 protein: CASSLVSAGQETQYF
clone size: -; J gene: TRBJ1-2; D gene: TRBD1; V gene: TRBV12-3/TRBV12-4; CDR3 DNA: TGTGCCAGCAGGCCTCAACAGGGGGCGAGGGGCTATGGCTACACCTTC; CDR3 protein: CASRPQQGARGYGYTF
clone size: few; J gene: TRBJ2-3; D gene: TRBD2; V gene: TRBV7-8; CDR3 DNA: TGTGCCAGCAGCGGGACTAGCGGGTTGATTCGCACAGATACGCAGTATTTT; CDR3 protein: CASSGTSGLIRTDTQYF
clone size: few; J gene: TRBJ1-5; D gene: -; V gene: TRBV3-1; CDR3 DNA: TGTGCCAGCAGCCCCTCAGCCGGATATAGCAATCAGCCCCAGCATTTT; CDR3 protein: CASSPSAGYSNQPQHF
clone size: many; J gene: TRBJ2-1; D gene: -; V gene: TRBV4-3; CDR3 DNA: TGCGCCAGCAGCTCCCCTTGGAATGAGCAGTTCTTC; CDR3 protein: CASSSPWNEQFF
clone size: -; J gene: TRBJ1-1; D gene: -; V gene: TRBV9; CDR3 DNA: TGTGCCAGCAGCGGCGCCGCCAACAGAATCGACACTGAAGCTTTCTTT; CDR3 protein: CASSGAANRIDTEAFF
clone size: -; J gene: TRBJ1-5; D gene: -; V gene: TRBV11-2; CDR3 DNA: TGTGCCAGCAGCTTAGAACCAGGGTGGGGGCCCCAGCATTTT; CDR3 protein: CASSLEPGWGPQHF
clone size: few; J gene: TRBJ2-5; D gene: TRBD2; V gene: TRBV11-2; CDR3 DNA: TGTGCCAGCAGCAACGGACTAGCGGGAACCGAGACCCAGTACTTC; CDR3 protein: CASSNGLAGTETQYF
clone size: -; J gene: TRBJ2-2; D gene: -; V gene: TRBV29-1; CDR3 DNA: TGCAGCGTTGATCTCAGTAGAAACACCGGGGAGCTGTTTTTT; CDR3 protein: CSVDLSRNTGELFF
clone size: few; J gene: TRBJ1-2; D gene: TRBD1; V gene: TRBV5-1; CDR3 DNA: TGCGCCAGCAGCTCGGGGACAGGGTGGTATGGCTACACCTTC; CDR3 protein: CASSSGTGWYGYTF
clone size: few; J gene: TRBJ2-1; D gene: -; V gene: TRBV10-3; CDR3 DNA: TGTGCCATCAGTGAGGGGAGAGAGGTGGGACCGTTCTTC; CDR3 protein: CAISEGREVGPFF
clone size: few; J gene: TRBJ2-1; D gene: TRBD1; V gene: TRBV29-1; CDR3 DNA: TGCAGCGTTGGACAGGGGGCCTACAATGAGCAGTTCTTC; CDR3 protein: CSVGQGAYNEQFF
clone size: once; J gene: TRBJ2-1; D gene: TRBD2; V gene: TRBV9; CDR3 DNA: TGTGCCTGCAGCGTAGGACTAGCGGGGAATGAGCAGTTCTTC; CDR3 protein: CACSVGLAGNEQFF